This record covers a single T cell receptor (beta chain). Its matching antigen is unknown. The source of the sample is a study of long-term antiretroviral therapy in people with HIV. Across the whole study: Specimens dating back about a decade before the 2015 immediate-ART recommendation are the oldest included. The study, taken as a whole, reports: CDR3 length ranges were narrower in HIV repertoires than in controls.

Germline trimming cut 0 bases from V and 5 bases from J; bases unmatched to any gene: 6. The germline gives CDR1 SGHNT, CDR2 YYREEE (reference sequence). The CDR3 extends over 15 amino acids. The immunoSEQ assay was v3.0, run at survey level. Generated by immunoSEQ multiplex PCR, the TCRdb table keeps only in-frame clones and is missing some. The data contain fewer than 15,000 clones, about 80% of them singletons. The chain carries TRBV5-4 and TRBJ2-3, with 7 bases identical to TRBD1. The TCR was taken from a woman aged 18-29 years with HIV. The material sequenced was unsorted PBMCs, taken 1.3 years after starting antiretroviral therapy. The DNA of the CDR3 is TGTGCCAGCAGCTTGGGACAGGGTGCGGGAGATACGCAGTATTTT. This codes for CASSLGQGAGDTQYF.